This TCR delta chain derives from a study of gamma-delta chains in newborns, infants, children. Overall study: Microbial exposure reportedly drives polyclonal innate γδ T cell expansion after birth.

With regard to this clone: This sequence is one base from a far larger clone and is likely a read error.

TCRdb re-identified clones in the reads via CATT. Of 4,000 to 5,000 delta-chain clones listed, 3.1% are singletons. There are 20 residues in the CDR3. Unmatched junction bases numbered 8, after V lost 0 bases and J lost 0 bases. The germline CDR1 and CDR2 sequences are GEAIGNYY and EKD. The clonotype originates from a child who was a newborn, infant or young child, either healthy, febrile or measles-vaccinated (not recorded which). This chain uses TRDV2 with TRDJ3; TRDD3 aligns across 9 bases. The sequenced sample was blood. CDR3 bases: TGTGCCTGTGACACCGTGGGGGATAGGCCGAGCTCCTGGGACACCCGACAGATGTTTTTC. It codes for CACDTVGDRPSSWDTRQMFF.